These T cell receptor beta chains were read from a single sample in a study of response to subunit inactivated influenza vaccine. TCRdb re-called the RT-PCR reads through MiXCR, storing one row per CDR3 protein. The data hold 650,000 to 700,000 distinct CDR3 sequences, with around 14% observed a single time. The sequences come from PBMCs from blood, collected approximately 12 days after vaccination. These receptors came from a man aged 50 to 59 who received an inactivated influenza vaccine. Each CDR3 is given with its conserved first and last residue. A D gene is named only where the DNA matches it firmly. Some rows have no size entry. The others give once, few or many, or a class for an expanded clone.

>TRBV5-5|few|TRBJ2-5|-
CASIIGAEQETQYF
TGTGCCAGTATCATTGGGGCAGAACAAGAGACCCAGTACTTC
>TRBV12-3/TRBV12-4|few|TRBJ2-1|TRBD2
CASSLMLAGGNEQFF
TGTGCCAGCAGTTTGATGCTAGCGGGGGGGAATGAGCAGTTCTTC
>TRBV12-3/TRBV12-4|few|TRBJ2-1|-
CASSSQGNNEQFF
TGTGCCAGCAGTTCACAGGGTAACAATGAGCAGTTCTTC
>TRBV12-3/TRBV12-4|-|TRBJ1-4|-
CASSPEDLTTNEKLFF
TGTGCCAGCAGTCCGGAGGACCTTACAACTAATGAAAAACTGTTTTTT
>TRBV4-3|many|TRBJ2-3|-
CASSQAGGRADTQYF
TGCGCCAGCAGCCAAGCTGGGGGACGGGCAGATACGCAGTATTTT
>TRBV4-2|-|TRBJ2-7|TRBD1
CASSQDIIRQGAREQYF
TGTGCCAGCAGCCAAGATATAATTAGGCAGGGGGCCCGGGAGCAGTACTTC
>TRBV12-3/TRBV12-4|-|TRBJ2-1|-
CATRGPYNEQFF
TGTGCCACCCGGGGACCATACAATGAGCAGTTCTTC
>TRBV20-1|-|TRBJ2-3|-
CSEQGYTDTQYF
TGCAGTGAGCAGGGGTACACAGATACGCAGTATTTT
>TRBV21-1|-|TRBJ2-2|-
CASNTRTGELFF
TGTGCCAGCAACACAAGAACCGGGGAGCTGTTTTTT
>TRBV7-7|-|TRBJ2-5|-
CASSLAPTREETQYF
TGTGCCAGCAGCTTAGCTCCGACTAGAGAAGAGACCCAGTACTTC
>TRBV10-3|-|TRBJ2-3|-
CAITRASTDTQYF
TGTGCCATCACGCGAGCCAGCACAGATACGCAGTATTTT
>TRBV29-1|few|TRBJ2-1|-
CSVDLTIPAREYEQFF
TGCAGCGTTGATTTGACCATCCCTGCACGGGAATATGAGCAGTTCTTC
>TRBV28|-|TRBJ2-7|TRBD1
CAMSPARTGRVREQYF
TGTGCCATGAGCCCCGCCCGGACAGGGAGAGTACGCGAGCAGTACTTC
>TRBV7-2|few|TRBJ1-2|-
CASSLPGQQGYGYTF
TGTGCCAGCAGCTTGCCGGGACAACAAGGATATGGCTACACCTTC
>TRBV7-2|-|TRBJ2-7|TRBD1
CASSWTGAGTNEQYF
TGTGCCAGCAGCTGGACAGGGGCAGGGACTAACGAGCAGTACTTC
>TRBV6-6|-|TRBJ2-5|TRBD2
CASRSGTSGRCAF
TGTGCCAGCAGATCCGGGACTAGCGGGAGGTGCGCGTTC
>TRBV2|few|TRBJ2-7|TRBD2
CASSPKTSGGDEQYF
TGTGCCAGCAGTCCCAAAACTAGCGGGGGCGACGAGCAGTACTTC
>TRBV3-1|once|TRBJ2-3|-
CASSSTPEPTQYF
TGTGCCAGCAGCTCCACTCCGGAACCTACGCAGTATTTT
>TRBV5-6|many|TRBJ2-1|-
CASSLVYKRDEQFF
TGTGCCAGCAGCTTGGTCTACAAGCGCGATGAGCAGTTCTTC
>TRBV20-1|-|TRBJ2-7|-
CSARDRFGLDYEQYF
TGCAGTGCTAGAGATCGGTTTGGACTCGACTACGAGCAGTACTTC
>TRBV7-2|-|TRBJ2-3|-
CASSPFASTDTQYF
TGTGCCAGCAGCCCGTTTGCCAGCACAGATACGCAGTATTTT
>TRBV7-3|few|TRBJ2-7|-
CASSLMAGKEQYF
TGTGCCAGCAGCTTAATGGCTGGGAAAGAGCAGTACTTC
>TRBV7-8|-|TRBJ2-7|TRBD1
CASSLGTPGQTTYEQYF
TGTGCCAGCAGCCTGGGGACACCGGGACAGACCACTTACGAGCAGTACTTC
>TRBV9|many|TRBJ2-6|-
CASSVMGAPKGGANVLTF
TGTGCCAGCAGCGTAATGGGGGCTCCCAAGGGAGGGGCCAACGTCCTGACTTTC
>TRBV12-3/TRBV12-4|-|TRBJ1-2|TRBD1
CASSQTGGAGGGYTF
TGTGCCAGCAGTCAGACAGGGGGCGCAGGGGGTGGCTACACCTTC
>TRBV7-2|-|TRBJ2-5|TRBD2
CASSLMREGGAQYF
TGTGCCAGCAGCTTAATGCGGGAGGGGGGGGCCCAGTACTTC
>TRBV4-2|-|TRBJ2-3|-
CASSQAGRLDTQYF
TGTGCCAGCAGCCAAGCAGGTCGTCTAGATACGCAGTATTTT
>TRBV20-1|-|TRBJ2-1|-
CSASWEQFF
TGCAGTGCTAGTTGGGAGCAGTTCTTC
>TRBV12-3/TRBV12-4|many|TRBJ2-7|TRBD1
CASRTGGTYEQYF
TGTGCCAGCAGGACAGGGGGGACCTACGAGCAGTACTTC